The T cell receptor beta chain under discussion was sequenced for a study of CD8+ T cells in alopecia areata. For the study at large: Among treated patients, oral tofacitinib was administered at 5 to 10 mg twice daily.

Comments on this clone: The antigen is undetermined.

Study conclusions and caveats: Across lesional scalp, and particularly alopecia totalis/universalis, clonality surpassed that of normal scalp.

Germline V gene data show CDR1 as PRHDT and CDR2 as FYEKMQ (reference sequence). V gave up 5 bases and J gave up 0 bases, with 11 bases separating them. The CDR3 length is 15 residues. Extraction of RNA preceded its reverse transcription into cDNA, which served as the sequencing template. Profiling relied on immunoSEQ multiplex PCR, and the TCRdb table lists in-frame clones only, not all of them. Of 180,000 or so clones in the sample, just over 65% were seen once. The rearrangement links TRBV13 to TRBJ1-3; D ambiguous. The receptor comes from a human donor with alopecia areata. Sequencing used CD8+ T cells sorted from blood, obtained at week 0. CDR3: CASSPLMVSGNTIYF. CDR3 DNA: TGTGCCAGCAGCCCCCTCATGGTCTCTGGAAACACCATATATTTT.